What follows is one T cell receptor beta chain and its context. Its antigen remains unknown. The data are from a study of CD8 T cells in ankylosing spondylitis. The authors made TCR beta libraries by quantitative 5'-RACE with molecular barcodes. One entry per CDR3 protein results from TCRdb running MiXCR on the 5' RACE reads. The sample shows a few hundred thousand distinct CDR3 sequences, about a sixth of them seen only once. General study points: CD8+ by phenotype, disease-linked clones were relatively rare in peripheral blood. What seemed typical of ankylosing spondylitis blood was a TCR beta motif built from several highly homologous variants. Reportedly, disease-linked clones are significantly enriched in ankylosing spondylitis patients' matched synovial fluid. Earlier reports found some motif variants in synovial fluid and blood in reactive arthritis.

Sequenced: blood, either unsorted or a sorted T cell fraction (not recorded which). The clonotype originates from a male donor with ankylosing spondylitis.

DNA for the CDR3: TGTGCCAGCAGTTCGAATTCGGGACAGGGGGCCCAGGACATTCAGTACTTC. Translating it yields CASSSNSGQGAQDIQYF. The chain carries TRBV7-9 and TRBJ2-4; 12 bases are shared with TRBD1. Trimming took 6 bases from V and 8 from J; bases not matched to a gene: 14. The CDR3 totals 17 residues. Looked up from germline, CDR1 is SEHNR and CDR2 is FQNEAQ (reference sequence). The whole variable domain, filled in from reference TRBV7-9 and TRBJ2-4, reads DTGVSQNPRHKITKRGQNVTFRCDPISEHNRLYWYRQTLGQGPEFLTYFQNEAQLEKSRLLSDRFSAERPKGSFSTLEIQRTEQGDSAMYLCASSSNSGQGAQDIQYFGAGTRLSVL.